This T cell receptor beta chain was profiled in a study of T-cell reconstitution after alpha-beta-depleted transplantation in children. Unique molecular identifiers featured in how the TCRbeta library was prepared. TCRdb independently ran MiXCR on the PCR reads; one entry per CDR3 protein. Found here are about 600,000 distinct CDR3 sequences, about 11% of them singletons; the top ten hold less than 5%. This clonotype was counted between two and nine times. CDR1 SGHTA and CDR2 FQGTGA come from the germline V gene. Losses at the gene ends were 5 bases for V and 1 base for J; bases not matched to a gene: 11. The CDR3 has 19 amino acids.

The sample in question was PBMCs from the stem cell graft donor, obtained from the stem cell graft. This receptor was identified in a human donor who donated a stem cell graft to a child with acute myeloid leukemia. This rearrangement joins TRBV7-3 to TRBJ2-6, with TRBD2 matching 10 bases. CDR3 DNA: TGTGCCAGCAGCCCCCGATCTAGCGGGAGCGGGTCTGGGGCCAACGTCCTGACTTTC. This gives the protein CASSPRSSGSGSGANVLTF.